This TCR beta chain was retrieved from a study of T-cell memory formation after mild COVID-19 listed by TCRdb under 2021. With regard to the full study: TCR sequence clusters from the two donors were found to be largely donor specific. T-cell clones expanding and contracting after mild COVID-19 in a couple of donors were tracked by longitudinal TCRalpha and TCRbeta repertoire sequencing. Two young, previously healthy adult volunteers, one female and one male, were included in the cohort. The paper as a whole reports these results and caveats: Clones contracting from day 15 to 85 had balanced CD4/CD8 phenotypes, while a second wave expanding from day 15 to 37 was biased towards CD4+. SARS-CoV-2 specificity of the second-wave clones peaking on day 37 was not confirmed. Some responding clones were found in pre-infection memory, which suggests that pre-existing cross-reactive memory T cells took part in the SARS-CoV-2 response. Contracting CD4+ clones were located mainly in the CM and EM memory subsets, whereas CD8+ clones were found to be enriched in EMRA. The study covered only a couple of mild cases, and larger cohorts including severe cases with pre-infection samples were considered necessary.

The data were produced on an Illumina NovaSeq 6000. TCRalpha and TCRbeta cDNA libraries were built by 5'RACE with constant-segment primers, adding sample barcodes and unique molecular identifiers. Trizol reagent was used to extract RNA from every sample. The libraries were amplified in two PCR steps, and the second step added a second sample barcode and Illumina TruSeq adapters. Sequencing of libraries was performed on an Illumina NovaSeq with 2 x 150 bp paired-end reads. The study's processing was this. Demultiplexing of reads and collapsing into UMI-guided consensus sequences were performed with migec v1.2.7. Using mixcr v2.1.11, the UMI consensuses were aligned to TRA and TRB V and J templates and assembled into clonotypes. A clonotype was counted as expanded or contracted only if both edgeR and NoisET called the change significant, with noise models trained on biological replicates. For edgeR calls, the cutoffs were a false discovery rate-adjusted p below 0.01 and a log2 fold-change threshold of 1. PCA with hierarchical clustering of max-normalized trajectories of the 1000 most abundant clonotypes was used as exploratory dynamics analysis. Separately sequenced CD4+ and CD8+ repertoires were used to assign a CD4 or CD8 phenotype to each responding clone. Using fastp trimming at Q25 and MiXCR clonotype assembly, TCRdb reanalyzed the public sequencing data and kept in-frame beta chains. Rows merge per CDR3 protein into single entries with the most common DNA and genes. The V and J calls reflect TCRdb's pipeline rather than the authors' work. The sample data list 380,000 or so distinct CDR3 sequences, and roughly an eighth of these were observed just once. The ten largest account for 22% of the sample.

A few counts support this clonotype. Its antigen is unknown. The sample holds no much larger clone one base away, and base qualities are not on file. Ficoll-Paque density gradient centrifugation was used to isolate PBMCs. The specimen was PBMCs or a T cell subset sorted from them (not recorded which). This receptor was taken from a man aged 18 to 29 who had mild COVID-19 (a few samples of this study predate the infection). The sample titles of this study are shuffled in the database, so cell type and time point are left out; the donor was told from shared clones.

The CDR3: CASSQITQGLNYGYTF. The nucleotide sequence is given as TGCGCCAGCAGCCAAATTACACAGGGATTAAACTATGGCTACACCTTC. Here the chain combines TRBV4-1 and TRBJ1-2; a tentative D match to TRBD1 spans 6 bases. V loses 2 bases of germline sequence and J loses 2 bases, and the interval between the two ends is 15 bases. Including the terminal cysteine and phenylalanine, the CDR3 comprises 16 residues. CDR3 DNA only is kept here, 48 bases in frame from base 1. The germline V gene provides CDR1 MGHRA and CDR2 YSYEKL.